The clone carrying this TCR beta chain was seen repeatedly, ten times or more. The sample originates from a study of CD4 and CD8 cells across lung adenocarcinoma regions. V dropped 7 bases and J dropped 0 bases, with 12 bases sitting between them. Germline V gene lookup returns CDR1 MNHNS and CDR2 SASEGT. The CDR3 spans 14 residues. TCRdb independently ran MiXCR on the PCR reads; one entry per CDR3 protein. This table has around 25,000 distinct CDR3 sequences, around 50% appearing once. The chain is built from TRBV6-1 and TRBJ1-1, with D unclear. This TCR was recovered from a male donor with lung adenocarcinoma. The CD4 and CD8 labels of this study may be unreliable. The source material was CD8+ T cells from the center of a lung tumor. CDR3 in amino acids: CASNADRLNTEAFF. The CDR3 DNA is TGTGCCAGCAATGCGGACCGCTTGAACACTGAAGCTTTCTTT.